This TCR beta chain was identified during a study of T cells expressing NK-cell markers. Study background: In sorted CD3+CD56+NKG2C+, CD3+CD56+NKG2C- and CD3+CD56-NKG2C+ T cells, TCR beta repertoires were obtained. Seven sequenced donors out of eight were HCMV-seropositive, one seronegative.

CDR1 and CDR2 (germline): MNHNS, SASEGT. The CDR3 consists of 17 residues. For each CDR3 protein, TCRdb gives one entry from its re-call of the 5' RACE reads, without DNA. The sample totals around 140,000 distinct CDR3 sequences. The clonotype comes from a young man in good health. Sequencing input: blood T cells: a sorted CD56 or NKG2C T cell subset, CD4+ or CD8+ T cells, or bulk PBMC T cells (not recorded which). The rearrangement joins TRBV6-1 to TRBJ2-3; TCRdb returns TRBD1, unconfirmable since there is no DNA. CDR3: CASSLKLGQGVIDTQYF.